This TCR beta chain was documented in a study of shared clonotypes between healthy human individuals. The ends were cut back, 6 bases at V and 1 base at J, with 13 bases in the middle. Germline V gene sequence: CDR1 MNHEY, CDR2 SVGAGI. There are 14 residues in the CDR3. Authors' processing steps: ImmunoSEQ sequences covered only the junction and lacked quality scores; filtering therefore differed. Profiled with immunoSEQ multiplex PCR; TCRdb holds only in-frame clones, not every one. The DNA was the basis for D and trimming; V, J and clone size are from that table. The sample lists some 2.3 million clones, 80% to 95% seen once, with about 0.39% in the top ten.

Sequenced input: naive CD4+ T cells from PBMCs. The subset here: CD45RA+ positively selected. J is TRBJ2-7 and V is TRBV6-5; D may be TRBD1 (5 bases). The receptor comes from a young man in good health. Some clones in this sample may be carry-over from other donors' samples. DNA for the CDR3: TGTGCCAGCAGAAACACAGGAGTTTCCTACGAGCAGTACTTC. Encoded protein: CASRNTGVSYEQYF.